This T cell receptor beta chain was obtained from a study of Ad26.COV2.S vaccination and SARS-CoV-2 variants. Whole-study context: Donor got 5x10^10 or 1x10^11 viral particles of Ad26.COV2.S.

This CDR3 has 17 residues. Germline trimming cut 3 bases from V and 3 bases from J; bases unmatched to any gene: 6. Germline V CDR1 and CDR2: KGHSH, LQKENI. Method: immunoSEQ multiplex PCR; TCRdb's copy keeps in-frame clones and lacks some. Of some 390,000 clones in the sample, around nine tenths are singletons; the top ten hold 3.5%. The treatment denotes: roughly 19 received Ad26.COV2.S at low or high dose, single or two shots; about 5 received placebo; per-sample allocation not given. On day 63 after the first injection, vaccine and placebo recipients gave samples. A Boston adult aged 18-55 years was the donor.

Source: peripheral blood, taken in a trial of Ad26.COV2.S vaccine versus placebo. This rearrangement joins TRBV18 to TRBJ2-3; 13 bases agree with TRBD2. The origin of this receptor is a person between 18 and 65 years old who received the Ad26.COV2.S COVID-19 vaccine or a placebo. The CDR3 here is CASSPTPLAGGTDTQYF. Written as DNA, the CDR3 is TGTGCCAGCTCACCCACACCACTAGCGGGGGGGACAGATACGCAGTATTTT.